The source of this T cell receptor (beta chain) is a study of OX40 agonist ivuxolimab in advanced cancers. Study background: The dose of intravenous ivuxolimab that patients received every 2 weeks ranged from 0.01 to 10 mg/kg. From roughly 20 to 79 years was the age range, with a mean of 60 years, and about 78% were male. Overall study findings and caveats: Within 6 weeks, CD4+ and CD8+ blood T cells expanded clonally at 0.1 to 3.0 mg/kg.

V gave up 4 bases and J gave up 0 bases; unmatched junction bases: 2. The length of the CDR3 is 15 residues. Per germline, CDR1 MNHEY and CDR2 SMNVEV (reference sequence). Using immunoSEQ multiplex PCR, the repertoire was profiled, and TCRdb retains in-frame clones only, with some absent. The sample has about 100,000 clones; around nine tenths are singletons. As regards this clone: What it binds is unknown.

The genes are TRBV27 and TRBJ2-1; 8 nucleotides line up with TRBD1. This receptor was obtained from an adult with an advanced solid tumor such as melanoma, head and neck, liver or kidney cancer. The material was CD4+ or CD8+ T cells sorted from blood, obtained in a trial of the OX40 agonist ivuxolimab. CDR3 in amino acids: CASSWTGISYNEQFF. In DNA, the CDR3 is TGTGCCAGCAGTTGGACAGGGATCTCCTACAATGAGCAGTTCTTC.